A selection of T cell receptor beta chains follows, all from one sample in a study of shared clonotypes between healthy human individuals. Sequenced by immunoSEQ multiplex PCR; TCRdb stores in-frame clones only, minus some. The data show approximately 940,000 clones, around three quarters seen once. The sample consisted of memory CD4+ T cells sorted from blood. The source is a man aged 18 to 30 in good health. The CDR3 runs from the conserved cysteine through the conserved F or W. A D gene is named only where the DNA matches it firmly. Clone size appears in some rows only: once, few, many, or a class for an expanded clone.

d_call	v_call	clone_size	j_call	cdr3_aa	cdr3_nt
TRBD1	TRBV6-5	-	TRBJ1-1	CASSAATGGGNFF	TGTGCCAGCTCAGCCGCCACAGGGGGTGGGAATTTCTTT
TRBD2	TRBV19	once	TRBJ2-2	CASTIGRGAPNTGELFF	TGTGCCAGTACTATTGGGCGGGGGGCCCCGAACACCGGGGAGCTGTTTTTT
-	TRBV20-1	-	TRBJ2-1	CSATRAGEQFF	TGCAGTGCTACCAGGGCGGGTGAGCAGTTCTTC
TRBD2	TRBV9	few	TRBJ2-5	CASSVGSGRMETQYF	TGTGCCAGCAGCGTAGGTAGCGGGAGGATGGAGACCCAGTACTTC
-	TRBV21-1	-	TRBJ2-5	CASSSPGLAHQETQYF	TGTGCCAGCAGCAGTCCGGGACTAGCTCATCAAGAGACCCAGTACTTC
-	TRBV21-1	-	TRBJ2-5	CATWTSPTETQYF	TGTGCCACCTGGACTAGCCCCACCGAGACCCAGTACTTC
TRBD1	TRBV5-1	-	TRBJ2-3	CASGRGWETDTQYF	TGCGCCAGCGGCAGGGGGTGGGAGACAGATACGCAGTATTTT
-	TRBV4-2	-	TRBJ2-3	CASSHQRDTQYF	TGTGCCAGCAGCCATCAGCGTGATACGCAGTATTTT
-	TRBV7-2	-	TRBJ2-5	CASSYRGETQYF	TGTGCCAGCAGCTACCGTGGGGAGACCCAGTACTTC
TRBD2	TRBV4-1	-	TRBJ2-3	CASSQGPRLAGTSTDTQYF	TGCGCCAGCAGCCAAGGACCCCGACTAGCGGGGACAAGCACAGATACGCAGTATTTT
-	TRBV5-4	-	TRBJ2-7	CASSFRLNYGQASYEQYF	TGTGCCAGCAGCTTTCGCCTTAATTACGGGCAGGCATCCTACGAGCAGTACTTC
-	TRBV7-2	-	TRBJ2-5	CASSLARVDGTQYF	TGTGCCAGCAGCTTAGCGCGGGTAGACGGGACCCAGTACTTC
-	TRBV9	-	TRBJ1-3	CASSVDPSNSGNTIYF	TGTGCCAGCAGCGTAGATCCCAGTAACTCTGGAAACACCATATATTTT
-	TRBV18	-	TRBJ1-5	CASSPPGSDQPQHF	TGTGCCAGCTCACCACCAGGATCGGATCAGCCCCAGCATTTT
TRBD2	TRBV19	-	TRBJ2-4	CASSASGTTLAKNIQYF	TGTGCCAGTAGTGCATCCGGGACTACGTTGGCCAAAAACATTCAGTACTTC
TRBD1	TRBV6-5	-	TRBJ1-2	CASTTTGNNYGYTF	TGTGCCAGCACTACGACAGGGAACAACTATGGCTACACCTTC
TRBD1	TRBV19	-	TRBJ1-2	CASRQQGAWYGYTF	TGTGCCAGTAGACAACAGGGGGCTTGGTATGGCTACACCTTC
-	TRBV6-5	once	TRBJ1-2	CASSYGARTVSYGYTF	TGTGCCAGCAGTTACGGGGCCCGAACAGTTTCCTATGGCTACACCTTC
TRBD2	TRBV7-6	-	TRBJ2-3	CASSLEAGGTDTQYF	TGTGCCAGCAGCTTAGAAGCGGGGGGCACAGATACGCAGTATTTT
TRBD1	TRBV5-4	-	TRBJ2-1	CASSFLDRANEQFF	TGTGCCAGCAGCTTCCTGGACAGGGCCAATGAGCAGTTCTTC
-	TRBV18	-	TRBJ1-2	CASSPQSRLDPYGYTF	TGTGCCAGCTCACCACAAAGTAGGTTAGATCCCTATGGCTACACCTTC
-	TRBV15	few	TRBJ2-5	CATSRDVAPQETQYF	TGTGCCACCAGCAGAGATGTAGCACCTCAAGAGACCCAGTACTTC
TRBD2	TRBV7-2	-	TRBJ2-1	CASSLLGLAGVNEQFF	TGTGCCAGCAGCCTGTTGGGACTAGCGGGAGTAAATGAGCAGTTCTTC
-	TRBV7-2	few	TRBJ2-1	CASSLEGGRIWFF	TGTGCCAGCAGCTTAGAGGGGGGACGTATATGGTTCTTC
-	TRBV7-2	-	TRBJ1-2	CASSLNVLSGYGYTF	TGTGCCAGCAGCTTAAATGTCCTATCGGGCTATGGCTACACCTTC
-	TRBV2	-	TRBJ1-6	CATQAQDNSPLHF	TGTGCCACCCAGGCTCAAGATAATTCACCCCTCCACTTT
-	TRBV7-2	once	TRBJ2-1	CASSADWNEQFF	TGTGCCAGCAGCGCGGACTGGAATGAGCAGTTCTTC
TRBD1	TRBV5-1	-	TRBJ2-5	CASSPDRVGETQYF	TGCGCCAGCAGCCCGGACAGGGTCGGAGAGACCCAGTACTTC
-	TRBV6-1	few	TRBJ1-5	CASSEAAGPSNQPQHF	TGTGCCAGCAGTGAAGCTGCAGGACCTAGCAATCAGCCCCAGCATTTT
-	TRBV10-1	-	TRBJ2-2	CASSESTGQTGELFF	TGCGCCAGCAGTGAGTCCACGGGACAAACCGGGGAGCTGTTTTTT
TRBD1	TRBV6-5	-	TRBJ2-3	CATRRTGGGDTQYF	TGTGCTACTAGGCGGACAGGGGGGGGAGATACGCAGTATTTT
-	TRBV30	-	TRBJ1-2	CAWSTGFYGYTF	TGTGCCTGGAGCACAGGGTTCTATGGCTACACCTTC
-	TRBV30	few	TRBJ1-1	CAWSFPREAFF	TGTGCCTGGAGTTTTCCTCGCGAAGCTTTCTTT
TRBD1	TRBV28	few	TRBJ2-7	CASRDGTGWAYEQYF	TGTGCCAGCCGAGACGGGACAGGGTGGGCCTACGAGCAGTACTTC
TRBD1	TRBV6-6	-	TRBJ1-3	CASRPRGQESGNTIYF	TGTGCCAGCAGGCCCCGGGGACAGGAATCCGGAAACACCATATATTTT
-	TRBV2	once	TRBJ2-2	CASSPRVLTGELFF	TGTGCCAGTTCCCCCAGGGTTTTGACCGGGGAGCTGTTTTTT
TRBD1	TRBV28	-	TRBJ2-1	CASSANRGKLYNEQFF	TGTGCCAGCAGTGCGAACAGGGGAAAACTCTACAATGAGCAGTTCTTC
TRBD1	TRBV5-1	once	TRBJ2-7	CASSLSQGTYEQYF	TGCGCCAGCAGCTTGTCACAGGGGACCTACGAGCAGTACTTC
-	TRBV5-1	-	TRBJ1-5	CASSLAGGSNQPQHF	TGCGCCAGCAGCTTGGCCGGGGGAAGCAATCAGCCCCAGCATTTT
TRBD1	TRBV4-3	-	TRBJ2-3	CASSQEGTGGTDTQYF	TGCGCCAGCAGCCAAGAGGGGACAGGGGGCACAGATACGCAGTATTTT
-	TRBV6-5	-	TRBJ1-4	CASGPKGLPNEKLFF	TGTGCCAGCGGACCCAAGGGTCTCCCTAATGAAAAACTGTTTTTT
TRBD2	TRBV14	once	TRBJ2-3	CASSQASGSPSSLSF	TGTGCCAGCAGCCAAGCTAGCGGGAGCCCCTCTTCCCTCTCTTTT
-	TRBV6-1	-	TRBJ1-4	CASSERRLRKLFF	TGTGCCAGCAGTGAGCGGCGTCTTAGGAAACTGTTTTTT
-	TRBV11-2	once	TRBJ2-3	CASSYPPGVTQYF	TGTGCCAGCAGCTACCCGCCAGGCGTTACGCAGTATTTT
-	TRBV18	-	TRBJ1-4	CASSPQRTPTNEKLFF	TGTGCCAGCTCACCACAAAGGACACCAACTAATGAAAAACTGTTTTTT